This T cell receptor (beta chain) was obtained from a study of blood T cells in healthy people across ages. Study in general: Capturing about one barcoded beta molecule per two T cells was achieved by template switching.

The use of a sample-barcoded 5' primer and a J-beta primer mix characterized a second PCR of about 6 to 11 cycles. Each cDNA molecule carried a tag from a template-switch adaptor that contained 12 random nucleotides. TCRdb ran MiXCR on the 5' RACE reads and lists one entry per CDR3 protein. This sample has 600,000 to 800,000 distinct CDR3 sequences, with 45% to 60% found just once. With regard to this clonotype: What it binds is unknown.

All donors came from Russia, were Caucasian and healthy, and spanned ages about 6 to 100. The V and J ends lost 1 base and 4 bases respectively, with 13 bases between them. This CDR3 is 15 amino acids long. Germline-derived CDR1 and CDR2 are DFQATT and SNEGSKA (reference sequence). Whole-study results and caveats: Investigators viewed diversity estimates from one million T cells as underestimates, the study reported.

The chain combines TRBV20-1 with TRBJ1-4, with D maybe TRBD1 (5 bases). The receptor was derived from a woman older than 75 in good health. Sequencing was performed on blood. The CDR3 reads CSARGWGRFNEKLFF. CDR3 bases: TGCAGTGCTAGAGGTTGGGGCAGGTTTAATGAAAAACTGTTTTTT.